This entry lists 9 T cell receptor beta chains sequenced from one sample in a study of T cells in Graves' hyperthyroidism and ophthalmopathy. Amplification of TCR beta CDR3 regions was performed using RNA transcripts as template. HTBI primers were employed in a first-round RT-PCR of the TCR CDR3. TCRdb reprocessed the multiplex PCR reads with MiXCR, giving one entry per CDR3 protein. The table lists approximately 610,000 distinct CDR3 sequences, roughly a sixth of them singletons. The sequencing input was blood. The receptors derive from a woman under 30 with Graves' hyperthyroidism.

This clonotype was observed at least ten times. V usage is TRBV20-1 and J usage is TRBJ2-3; D gene uncertain. Trimming took off 5 bases at V and 2 bases at J, with 14 bases between the two ends. Looked up from germline, CDR1 is DFQATT and CDR2 is SNEGSKA (reference sequence). The length of the CDR3 is 14 residues. CDR3 nucleotide sequence: TGCAGTGCTCAGACGGGCAGAATCACAGATACGCAGTATTTT. Translation: CSAQTGRITDTQYF.

This clonotype was detected ten times or more. The gene calls are TRBV7-2 and TRBJ1-5; D not resolved. The CDR3 length is 13 residues. Per the germline V gene, CDR1 is SGHTA and CDR2 is FQGNSA. Trimming took 5 bases from V and 6 from J, leaving 11 bases between them. CDR3 sequence reads: CASSGRPAQPQHF. Here the CDR3 DNA reads TGTGCCAGCAGCGGTCGGCCCGCTCAGCCCCAGCATTTT.

This clonotype was observed a single time. This chain links TRBV9 with TRBJ1-6; 8 bases line up with TRBD1. The V and J ends lost 5 bases and 9 bases, in that order; junction bases with no gene match: 10. Germline V lookup: CDR1 SGDLS, CDR2 YYNGEE. The CDR3 consists of 15 residues. CDR3 in DNA: TGTGCCAGCAGTCAAACAGGGGGTTTTGGTTCACCCCTCCACTTT. Its translation: CASSQTGGFGSPLHF.

This clonotype has ten or more counts. The CDR3: CASTPGTSTDTQYF. The CDR3 coding sequence is TGTGCCAGCACCCCCGGGACTAGCACAGATACGCAGTATTTT. This chain connects TRBV2 to TRBJ2-3; D is possibly TRBD2 (6 bases). CDR3 size: 14 residues. Germline CDR1 and CDR2: SNHLY and FYNNEI. Trimming left V 7 bases short and J 0 bases short, with 11 bases between.

Many counts were recorded for this clonotype. This rearrangement joins TRBV6-6 to TRBJ2-3; D remains unclear. The CDR3 length is 16 residues. CDR1 is MNHNY, CDR2 SVGAGI, per germline (reference sequence). The V end lost 1 base, the J end lost 0 bases, and 11 bases lay between the germline ends. This CDR3 reads CASSYWAKRSTDTQYF. The DNA for the CDR3 is TGTGCCAGCAGTTACTGGGCAAAAAGAAGCACAGATACGCAGTATTTT.

The chain employs TRBV6-1 and TRBJ1-5, with D hard to call. The V end lost 0 bases, the J end lost 0 bases, and 6 bases lay between the germline ends. The CDR3 consists of 15 residues. Germline V gives CDR1 MNHNS, CDR2 SASEGT. The CDR3 sequence: CASSEAGNSNQPQHF. In DNA form, the CDR3 reads TGTGCCAGCAGTGAAGCAGGGAATAGCAATCAGCCCCAGCATTTT.

DNA of the CDR3: TGTGCCAGCAGTTACTATCTCAGGGGAGGGGGCTCTGGGGCCAACGTCCTGACTTTC. It codes for CASSYYLRGGGSGANVLTF. The chain links TRBV6-5 to TRBJ2-6, with a possible D match to TRBD2 (7 bases). V lost 1 base to trimming and J lost 0 bases, with 16 bases between them. The V gene's germline CDR1 is MNHEY and CDR2 SVGAGI. The CDR3 is 19 amino acids.

This clonotype has just a few counts. The V and J genes are TRBV24-1 and TRBJ2-7; perhaps D is TRBD1 or TRBD2 (5 bases each). V was cut by 4 bases and J by 3 bases, with 15 bases left in between. Germline CDR1 reads KGHDR; CDR2 reads SFDVKD. This CDR3 spans 15 amino acids. The CDR3 spells CATSESGAARYEQYF. In nucleotides, the CDR3 is TGTGCCACCAGTGAATCCGGGGCTGCACGCTACGAGCAGTACTTC.

The V and J genes are TRBV19 and TRBJ2-7, with D uncertain. The germline V and J ends were trimmed by 2 bases and 3 bases, with 5 bases remaining between them. CDR3 length equals 12 residues. Germline V gene lookup returns CDR1 LNHDA and CDR2 SQIVND (reference sequence). This CDR3 is CASSISRYEQYF. The CDR3, as DNA: TGTGCCAGTAGTATATCTCGCTACGAGCAGTACTTC.